One and the same sample provided the 19 T cell receptor beta chains below, sequenced in a study of OX40 agonist ivuxolimab in advanced cancers. The repertoire was sequenced with immunoSEQ multiplex PCR; TCRdb's copy has only in-frame clones and lacks some. The sample shows 20,000 to 25,000 clones, approximately 87% of them seen only once. The sequencing here drew on CD4+ or CD8+ T cells sorted from blood, taken in a trial of the OX40 agonist ivuxolimab. Every receptor here comes from an adult with an advanced solid tumor such as melanoma, head and neck, liver or kidney cancer.

CDR3 protein: CASSTGTGEGDSKFF. The CDR3 nucleotides are TGTGCCAGCAGCACAGGGACAGGAGAGGGAGATTCGAAGTTCTTC. The chain carries TRBV11-2 and TRBJ2-1, with 8 bases aligning to TRBD1. The CDR3 runs to 15 residues. Germline V lookup: CDR1 SGHAT, CDR2 FQNNGV. After removal of 5 bases from V and 14 bases from J, the junction contained 17 bases not matched to a gene.

By frequency in the sample, this clone is medium-sized. The V gene is TRBV5-8, the J gene TRBJ1-1; tentative D call: TRBD1 (6 bases). Per germline, CDR1 SGHTS and CDR2 YDEGEE. The CDR3 length is 16 residues. Trimming cost V 5 bases and J 0 bases, with 17 bases left between them. Written as DNA, the CDR3 is TGTGCCAGCAGACAATACCGGGACAACATGAACACTGAAGCTTTCTTT. Translation gives CASRQYRDNMNTEAFF.

The chain is built from TRBV9 and TRBJ2-1; unclear D gene. The germline V gene encodes CDR1 SGDLS and CDR2 YYNGEE. The V end lost 0 bases, the J end lost 7 bases, and 14 bases lay between the germline ends. This CDR3 region has 15 residues. The CDR3 DNA reads TGTGCCAGCAGCGTAGGAGCTAGTGCTCTGAATGAGCAGTTCTTC. Encoded protein: CASSVGASALNEQFF.

This clone came up a few times. The V and J genes are TRBV4-3 and TRBJ2-6, with 8 positions matching TRBD1. Germline values: CDR1 LGHNA, CDR2 YSLEER. Trimming cost V 2 bases and J 4 bases; bases outside gene matches: 7. This CDR3 is built from 17 residues. The CDR3 nucleotides read TGCGCCAGCAGCCAACAAAACAGGGGGGCCGGGGCCAACGTCCTGACTTTC. Its translation is CASSQQNRGAGANVLTF.

This chain links TRBV15 with TRBJ1-5; the D is unclear. The ends were cut back, 3 bases at V and 3 bases at J, with 6 bases in the middle. CDR3 length: 13 amino acids. The germline CDR1 and CDR2 sequences are LNHNV and YYDKDF (reference sequence). CDR3 in DNA: TGTGCCACCAGCAGCAGTGTCAATCAGCCCCAGCATTTT. This sequence encodes CATSSSVNQPQHF.

The chain combines TRBV7-9 with TRBJ1-2; 9 positions agree with TRBD1. This CDR3 is 17 amino acids long. Trimming took 5 bases from V and 4 from J; bases not matched to a gene: 14. From germline, CDR1 is SEHNR and CDR2 FQNEAQ (reference sequence). CDR3 sequence: CASSDGRQGVGPYGYTF. The CDR3 DNA reads as TGTGCCAGCAGCGACGGTCGACAGGGGGTCGGTCCCTATGGCTACACCTTC.

V is TRBV7-9 and J is TRBJ2-7; D remains unclear. Germline V gene lookup returns CDR1 SEHNR and CDR2 FQNEAQ (reference sequence). The CDR3 covers 12 residues. V lost 4 bases and J 4 bases, leaving 8 bases between the germline ends. The CDR3 coding sequence is TGTGCCAGCAGCTCTAAGTATTACGAGCAGTACTTC. Protein product: CASSSKYYEQYF.

The genes are TRBV6-5 and TRBJ1-3; no firm D call. V gave up 6 bases and J gave up 6 bases, with 15 bases separating them. The germline V gene encodes CDR1 MNHEY and CDR2 SVGAGI. CDR3 length: 14 residues. The CDR3 loop reads CASSPPGVENTIYF. The DNA for the CDR3 is TGTGCCAGCAGCCCCCCCGGGGTTGAAAACACCATATATTTT.

This clone was seen just once. The gene calls are TRBV9 and TRBJ2-3, with D unresolved. Deletions cut 4 bases from V and 1 base from J, with 19 bases between. The germline CDR1 and CDR2 sequences are SGDLS and YYNGEE. This CDR3 contains 17 residues. In DNA, the CDR3 is TGTGCCAGCAGCCCCCAGGCGGTAGACCTGCGCACAGATACGCAGTATTTT. Encoded protein: CASSPQAVDLRTDTQYF.

V gene TRBV2 combines with J gene TRBJ2-5, with D maybe TRBD1 (6 bases). CDR3 length: 12 residues. Trimming left V 9 bases short and J 5 bases short, with 13 bases between. Germline CDR1 and CDR2: SNHLY and FYNNEI. The CDR3 spells CARQQGRETQYF. In DNA form, the CDR3 reads TGTGCCAGGCAACAGGGACGTGAGACCCAGTACTTC.

The rearrangement links TRBV9 to TRBJ1-1; the D gene is possibly TRBD1 (5 bases). Germline values: CDR1 SGDLS, CDR2 YYNGEE. The CDR3 loop spans 14 amino acids. The V and J ends lost 4 bases and 1 base respectively, with 11 bases between them. The CDR3, as DNA: TGTGCCAGCAGCTCCCGGACATCGAACACTGAAGCTTTCTTT. It is translated as CASSSRTSNTEAFF.

J is TRBJ1-1 and V is TRBV19; D may be TRBD1 (5 bases). This CDR3 spans 17 amino acids. The V gene lost 1 base and the J gene lost 1 base, with 16 bases spanning the gap. Looked up from germline, CDR1 is LNHDA and CDR2 is SQIVND (reference sequence). The CDR3 DNA sequence: TGTGCCAGTAGTATAGTGGACGGACAACGGCCGAACACTGAAGCTTTCTTT. It is translated as CASSIVDGQRPNTEAFF. The full variable domain, its missing parts supplied by reference TRBV19 and TRBJ1-1, is DGGITQSPKYLFRKEGQNVTLSCEQNLNHDAMYWYRQDPGQGLRLIYYSQIVNDFQKGDIAEGYSVSREKKESFPLTVTSAQKNPTAFYLCASSIVDGQRPNTEAFFGQGTRLTVV.

This chain connects TRBV2 to TRBJ2-1, with no clear D. Germline CDR1 reads SNHLY; CDR2 reads FYNNEI. The CDR3 runs 9 residues. Between the trimmed V and J ends, which lost 8 bases and 8 bases, there was a span of 4 bases. CDR3 bases: TGTGCCAGCTTCGATGAGCAGTTCTTC. Its protein product is CASFDEQFF.

The gene calls are TRBV28 and TRBJ1-4, with a tentative D call TRBD1 (6 bases). The germline V gene has CDR1 MDHEN and CDR2 SYDVKM. V shed 1 base and J shed 7 bases, with 13 bases lying between them. The CDR3 sequence is 15 residues long. For the CDR3, the DNA is TGTGCCAGCAGTTTATTAGGGGGGGGAGCTGAAAAACTGTTTTTT. Translated: CASSLLGGGAEKLFF.

This rearrangement joins TRBV5-1 to TRBJ1-4; no clear D gene. CDR1 and CDR2 (germline): SGHRS, YFSETQ. The V and J ends lost 5 bases and 3 bases respectively, with 17 bases between them. The CDR3 extends over 16 amino acids. The CDR3 here is CASRASPQPPNEKLFF. CDR3 nucleotide sequence: TGCGCCAGCAGGGCGAGCCCCCAGCCGCCTAATGAAAAACTGTTTTTT.

This clone has more than one count but fewer than ten. The chain combines TRBV6-5 with TRBJ1-5, with D possibly being TRBD1 (5 bases). This CDR3 contains 12 residues. The germline V gene encodes CDR1 MNHEY and CDR2 SVGAGI. V was pared by 7 bases and J by 11 bases, with 15 bases between. This CDR3 is CASISLRGTQHF. CDR3 sequence (DNA): TGTGCCAGCATCTCACTGAGGGGAACCCAGCATTTT.

The chain combines TRBV29-1 with TRBJ1-1, with D perhaps TRBD1 (5 bases). CDR1 and CDR2 from the germline V gene are SQVTM and ANQGSEA. V was clipped by 3 bases and J by 0 bases, with 11 bases between them. The CDR3 extends over 14 amino acids. CDR3 sequence: CSVDSGGMNTEAFF. The CDR3 DNA follows: TGCAGCGTTGACAGTGGGGGAATGAACACTGAAGCTTTCTTT.

Only a few counts were recorded for this clone. J is TRBJ2-1 and V is TRBV4-3; D gene uncertain. Trimming took 0 bases from V and 3 from J, leaving 9 bases between them. The CDR3 has 15 residues. Looked up from germline, CDR1 is LGHNA and CDR2 is YSLEER. The CDR3 sequence is CASSQDGNRYNEQFF. The CDR3 coding sequence is TGCGCCAGCAGCCAAGATGGGAACCGCTACAATGAGCAGTTCTTC.

This clone has just one count. V gene TRBV5-6 combines with J gene TRBJ1-5; weak D call: TRBD1 (5 bases). CDR1 is SGHDT and CDR2 is YYEEEE in the germline V gene. With 0 bases removed from V and 7 bases from J, the gap between germline ends came to 11 bases. CDR3 size: 14 residues. CDR3 residues: CASSLGQGIQPQHF. The DNA of the CDR3 is TGTGCCAGCAGCTTGGGGCAGGGTATCCAGCCCCAGCATTTT.